In this sample, the clone carrying this T cell receptor beta chain turned up a few times. The authors carried out high-throughput sequencing of TCR beta. They applied it to CD8+ and CD4+ T cells obtained from blood. While CD8+ and CD4+ T cells were isolated negatively, TEMRA cells were enriched by FACS. V lost 0 bases, J lost 6 bases, and 9 bases lay in between. This CDR3 region has 14 residues. Germline lookup yields CDR1 LGHDT and CDR2 YNNKEL (reference sequence). cDNA came from about 0.5 to 1 ug RNA primed by random hexamers. Across 54 Vbeta and 13 Jbeta, TCR beta CDR3 was amplified with immunoSEQ multiplex PCR. From the immunoSEQ multiplex PCR reads, TCRdb called clonotypes with MiXCR, one entry per CDR3 protein. The table has over 350,000 distinct CDR3 sequences, more than 70% seen once. This sample was taken from a study of CD8 T cells in Susac syndrome.

The sample was CD8+ T cells from PBMCs. The sequence was obtained from a human donor with multiple sclerosis. This sequence joins TRBV3-1 and TRBJ1-5; D remains unclear. This CDR3 is CASSQDSGGQPQHF. The CDR3 DNA sequence: TGTGCCAGCAGCCAAGACAGCGGAGGTCAGCCCCAGCATTTT.